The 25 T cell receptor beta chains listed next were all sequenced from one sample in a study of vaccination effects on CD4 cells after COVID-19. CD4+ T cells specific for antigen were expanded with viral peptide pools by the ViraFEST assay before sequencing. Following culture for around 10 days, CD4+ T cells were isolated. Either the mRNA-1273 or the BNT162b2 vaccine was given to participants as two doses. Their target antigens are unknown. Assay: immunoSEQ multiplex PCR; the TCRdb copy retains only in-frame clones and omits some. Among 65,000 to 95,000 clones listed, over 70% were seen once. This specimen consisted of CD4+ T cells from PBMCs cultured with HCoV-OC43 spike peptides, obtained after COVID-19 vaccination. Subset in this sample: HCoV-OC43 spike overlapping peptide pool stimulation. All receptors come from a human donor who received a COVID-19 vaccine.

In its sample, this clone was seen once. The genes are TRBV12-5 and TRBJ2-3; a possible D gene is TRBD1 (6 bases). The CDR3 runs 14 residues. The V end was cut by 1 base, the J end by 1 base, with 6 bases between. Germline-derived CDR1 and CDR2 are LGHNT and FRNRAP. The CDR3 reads CASGLAGGTDTQYF. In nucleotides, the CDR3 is TGTGCTAGTGGTTTGGCAGGGGGCACAGATACGCAGTATTTT. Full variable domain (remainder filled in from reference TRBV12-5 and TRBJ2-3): DARVTQTPRHKVTEMGQEVTMRCQPILGHNTVFWYRQTMMQGLELLAYFRNRAPLDDSGMPKDRFSAEMPDATLATLKIQPSEPRDSAVYFCASGLAGGTDTQYFGPGTRLTVL.

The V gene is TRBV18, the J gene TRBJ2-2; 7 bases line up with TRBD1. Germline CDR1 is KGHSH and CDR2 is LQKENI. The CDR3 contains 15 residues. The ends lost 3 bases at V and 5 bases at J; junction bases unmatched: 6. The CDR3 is CASSPDRVLTGELFF. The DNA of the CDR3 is TGTGCCAGCTCACCCGACAGGGTGCTAACCGGGGAGCTGTTTTTT.

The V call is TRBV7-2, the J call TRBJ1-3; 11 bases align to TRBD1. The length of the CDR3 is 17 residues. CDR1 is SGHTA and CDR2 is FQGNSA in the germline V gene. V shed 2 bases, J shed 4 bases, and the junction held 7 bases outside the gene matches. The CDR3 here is CASSLLGTGGFGNTIYF. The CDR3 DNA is TGTGCCAGCAGCTTATTAGGGACAGGGGGTTTCGGAAACACCATATATTTT.

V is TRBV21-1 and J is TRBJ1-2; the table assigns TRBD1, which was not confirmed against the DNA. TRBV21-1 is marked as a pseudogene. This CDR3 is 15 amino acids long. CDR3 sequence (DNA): TGTGCCAGCAGCAAAGGGGGCAGGGGGCCCTATGGCTACACCTTC. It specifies CASSKGGRGPYGYTF.

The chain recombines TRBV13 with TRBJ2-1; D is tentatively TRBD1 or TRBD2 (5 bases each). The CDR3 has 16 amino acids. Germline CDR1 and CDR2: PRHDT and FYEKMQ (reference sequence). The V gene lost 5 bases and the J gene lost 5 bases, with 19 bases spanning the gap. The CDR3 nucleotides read TGTGCCAGCAGCCCGAAGGGACCGAGGGGAAACAATGAGCAGTTCTTC. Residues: CASSPKGPRGNNEQFF.

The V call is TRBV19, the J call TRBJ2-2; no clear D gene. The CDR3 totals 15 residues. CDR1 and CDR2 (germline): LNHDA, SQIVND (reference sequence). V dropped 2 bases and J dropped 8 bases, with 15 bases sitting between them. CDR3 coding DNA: TGTGCCAGTAGTATAACGGGCTTGGTGAATGGGGAGCTGTTTTTT. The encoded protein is CASSITGLVNGELFF. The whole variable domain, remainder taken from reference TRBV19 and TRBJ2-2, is DGGITQSPKYLFRKEGQNVTLSCEQNLNHDAMYWYRQDPGQGLRLIYYSQIVNDFQKGDIAEGYSVSREKKESFPLTVTSAQKNPTAFYLCASSITGLVNGELFFGEGSRLTVL.

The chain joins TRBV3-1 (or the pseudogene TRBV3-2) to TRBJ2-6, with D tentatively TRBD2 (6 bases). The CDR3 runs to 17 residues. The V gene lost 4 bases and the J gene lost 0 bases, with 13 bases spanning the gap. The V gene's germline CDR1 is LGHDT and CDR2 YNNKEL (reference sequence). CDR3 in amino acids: CASSPVLGGSGANVLTF. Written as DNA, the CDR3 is TGTGCCAGCAGCCCCGTGTTGGGGGGCTCTGGGGCCAACGTCCTGACTTTC.

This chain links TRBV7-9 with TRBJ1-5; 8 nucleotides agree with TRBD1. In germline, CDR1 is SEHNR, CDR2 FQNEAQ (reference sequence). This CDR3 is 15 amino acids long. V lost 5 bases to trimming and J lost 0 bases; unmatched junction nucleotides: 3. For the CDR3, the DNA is TGTGCCAGCAGCCGACAGGGGTTTAGCAATCAGCCCCAGCATTTT. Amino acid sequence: CASSRQGFSNQPQHF.

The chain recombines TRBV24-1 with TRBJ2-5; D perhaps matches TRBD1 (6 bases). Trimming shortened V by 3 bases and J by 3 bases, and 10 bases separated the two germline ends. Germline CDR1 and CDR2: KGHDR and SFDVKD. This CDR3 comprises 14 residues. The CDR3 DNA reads TGTGCCACCAGTGATACACAGGGTGAAGAGACCCAGTACTTC. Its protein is CATSDTQGEETQYF.

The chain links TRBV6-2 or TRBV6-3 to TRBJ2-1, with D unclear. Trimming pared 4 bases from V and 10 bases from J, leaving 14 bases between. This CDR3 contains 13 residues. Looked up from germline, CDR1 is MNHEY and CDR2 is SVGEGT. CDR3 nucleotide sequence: TGTGCCAGCAGTTGGCTTGACGCAATGGAGCAGTTCTTC. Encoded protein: CASSWLDAMEQFF.

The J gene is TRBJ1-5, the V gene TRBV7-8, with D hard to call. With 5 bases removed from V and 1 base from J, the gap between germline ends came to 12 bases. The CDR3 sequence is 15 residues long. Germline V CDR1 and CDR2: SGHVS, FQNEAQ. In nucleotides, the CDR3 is TGTGCCAGCAGCCGAGGCCAGTCCAGCAATCAGCCCCAGCATTTT. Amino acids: CASSRGQSSNQPQHF.

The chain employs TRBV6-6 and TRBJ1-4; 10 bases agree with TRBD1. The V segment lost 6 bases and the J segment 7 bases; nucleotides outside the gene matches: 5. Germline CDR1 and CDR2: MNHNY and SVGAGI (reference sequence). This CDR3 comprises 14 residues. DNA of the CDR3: TGTGCCAGCAGACCGGGACAGGGGATTGAAAAACTGTTTTTT. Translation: CASRPGQGIEKLFF.

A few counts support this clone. CDR3 amino acids: CASSLVGTVYNEQFF. CDR3 DNA: TGTGCCAGCAGCTTGGTAGGGACGGTCTACAATGAGCAGTTCTTC. This chain connects TRBV5-8 to TRBJ2-1, with D possibly being TRBD1 or TRBD2 (5 bases each). Per germline, CDR1 SGHTS and CDR2 YDEGEE. The V gene lost 0 bases and the J gene lost 3 bases, with 10 bases spanning the gap. CDR3 length equals 15 residues.

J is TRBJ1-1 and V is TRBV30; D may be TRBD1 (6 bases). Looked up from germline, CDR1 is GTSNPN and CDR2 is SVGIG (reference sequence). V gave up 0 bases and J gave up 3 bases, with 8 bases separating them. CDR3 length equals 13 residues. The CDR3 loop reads CAWSVQGYTEAFF. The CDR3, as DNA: TGTGCCTGGAGTGTACAGGGATACACTGAAGCTTTCTTT.

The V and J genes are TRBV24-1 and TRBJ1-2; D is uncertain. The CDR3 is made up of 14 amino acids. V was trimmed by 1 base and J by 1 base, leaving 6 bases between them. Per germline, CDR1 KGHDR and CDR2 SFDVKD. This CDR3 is CATSDFRNNYGYTF. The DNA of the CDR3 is TGTGCCACCAGTGATTTCCGGAATAACTATGGCTACACCTTC.

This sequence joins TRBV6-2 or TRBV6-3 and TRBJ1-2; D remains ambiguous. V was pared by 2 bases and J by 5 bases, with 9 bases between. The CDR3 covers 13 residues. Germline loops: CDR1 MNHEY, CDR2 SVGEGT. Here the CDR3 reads CASSYHEKYGYTF. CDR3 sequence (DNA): TGTGCCAGCAGTTACCATGAGAAATATGGCTACACCTTC.

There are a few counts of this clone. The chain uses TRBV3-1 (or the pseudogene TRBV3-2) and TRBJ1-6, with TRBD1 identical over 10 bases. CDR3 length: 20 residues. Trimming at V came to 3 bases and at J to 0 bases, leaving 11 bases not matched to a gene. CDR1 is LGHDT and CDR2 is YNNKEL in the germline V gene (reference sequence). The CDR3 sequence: CASSHGDRGARNSYNSPLHF. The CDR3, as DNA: TGTGCCAGCAGCCACGGGGACAGGGGCGCCCGTAACTCCTATAATTCACCCCTCCACTTT.

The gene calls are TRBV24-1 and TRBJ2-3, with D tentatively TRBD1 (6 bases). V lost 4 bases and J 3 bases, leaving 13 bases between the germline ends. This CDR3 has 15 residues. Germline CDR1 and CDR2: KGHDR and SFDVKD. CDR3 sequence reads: CATSDPGDTTDTQYF. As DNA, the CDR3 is TGTGCCACCAGTGACCCCGGGGACACGACAGATACGCAGTATTTT.

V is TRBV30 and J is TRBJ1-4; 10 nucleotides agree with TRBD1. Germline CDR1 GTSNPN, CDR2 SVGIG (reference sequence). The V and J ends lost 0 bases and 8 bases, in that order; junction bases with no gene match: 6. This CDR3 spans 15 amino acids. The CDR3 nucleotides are TGTGCCTGGAGTGTAATGGACAGGGGGTCCGAAAAACTGTTTTTT. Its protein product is CAWSVMDRGSEKLFF. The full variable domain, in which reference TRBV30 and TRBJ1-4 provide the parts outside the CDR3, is SQTIHQWPATLVQPVGSPLSLECTVEGTSNPNLYWYRQAAGRGLQLLFYSVGIGQISSEVPQNLSASRPQDRQFILSSKKLLLSDSGFYLCAWSVMDRGSEKLFFGSGTQLSVL.

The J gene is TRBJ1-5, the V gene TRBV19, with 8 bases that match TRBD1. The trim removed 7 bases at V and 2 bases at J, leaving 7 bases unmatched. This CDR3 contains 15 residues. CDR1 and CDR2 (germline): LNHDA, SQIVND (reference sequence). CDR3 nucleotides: TGTGCCAGTAACACAAAGGGACAGGGCAATCAGCCCCAGCATTTT. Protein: CASNTKGQGNQPQHF.

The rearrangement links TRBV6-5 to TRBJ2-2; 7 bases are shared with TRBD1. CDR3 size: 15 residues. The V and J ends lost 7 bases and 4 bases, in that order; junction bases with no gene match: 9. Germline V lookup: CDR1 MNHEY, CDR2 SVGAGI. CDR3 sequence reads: CASNRDRLSTGELFF. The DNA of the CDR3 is TGTGCCAGCAACCGGGACAGACTATCCACCGGGGAGCTGTTTTTT.

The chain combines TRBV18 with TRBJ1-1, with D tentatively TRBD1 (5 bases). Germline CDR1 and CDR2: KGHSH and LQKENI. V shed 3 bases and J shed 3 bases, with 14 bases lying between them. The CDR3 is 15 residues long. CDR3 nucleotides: TGTGCCAGCTCACCGACTTGGGGGGTAGACACTGAAGCTTTCTTT. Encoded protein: CASSPTWGVDTEAFF.

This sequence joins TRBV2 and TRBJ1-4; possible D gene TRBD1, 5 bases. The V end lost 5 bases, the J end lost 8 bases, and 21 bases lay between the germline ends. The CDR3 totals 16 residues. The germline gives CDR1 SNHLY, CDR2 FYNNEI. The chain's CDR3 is CASSLTGPRGGEKLFF. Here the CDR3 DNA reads TGTGCCAGCAGTCTAACCGGACCGCGGGGGGGGGAAAAACTGTTTTTT.

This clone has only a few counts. The CDR3 DNA sequence: TGTGCCAGTAGTAGACAGGTTTACTCTGGAAACACCATATATTTT. The encoded protein is CASSRQVYSGNTIYF. The rearrangement uses TRBV19 and TRBJ1-3, with D perhaps matching TRBD1 (6 bases). The CDR3 runs 15 residues. Germline CDR1 LNHDA, CDR2 SQIVND (reference sequence). V lost 4 bases to trimming and J lost 0 bases, with 10 bases between them.

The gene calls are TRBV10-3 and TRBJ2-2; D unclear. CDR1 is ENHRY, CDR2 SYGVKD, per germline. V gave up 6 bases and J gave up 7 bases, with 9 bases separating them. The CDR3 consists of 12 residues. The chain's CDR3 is CAISWDFGELFF. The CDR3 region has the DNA TGTGCCATCAGCTGGGATTTCGGGGAGCTGTTTTTT.